The 15 T cell receptor beta chains listed next were all sequenced from one sample in a study of CD8+ T cells in alopecia areata. RNA extraction and reverse transcription yielded cDNA as sequencing template. Some clones are missing from TCRdb's copy, which holds only in-frame ones; the method was immunoSEQ multiplex PCR. Of 200,000 or so clones listed, 58% are singletons. Treatment described: oral pan-JAK inhibitor, 5-10 mg twice daily. Source: CD4+ T cells sorted from blood, taken at week 24, from a patient treated with tofacitinib. The receptors originated from a human donor with alopecia areata.

This clone was seen just once. The gene calls are TRBV2 and TRBJ2-5; either TRBD1 or TRBD2 may supply D (5 bases each). V was shortened by 0 bases and J by 4 bases, with 9 bases between the two germline ends. The germline CDR1 and CDR2 sequences are SNHLY and FYNNEI. This CDR3 is 14 amino acids long. CDR3 in DNA: TGTGCCAGCAGTGAAGCCGGGACGGGAGAGACCCAGTACTTC. Protein product: CASSEAGTGETQYF. Variable domain in full (rest from reference TRBV2 and TRBJ2-5): EPEVTQTPSHQVTQMGQEVILRCVPISNHLYFYWYRQILGQKVEFLVSFYNNEISEKSEIFDDQFSVERPDGSNFTLKIRSTKLEDSAMYFCASSEAGTGETQYFGPGTRLLVL.

This clone appeared a few times. This chain joins TRBV11-1 and TRBJ2-7, with 11 bases fitting TRBD2. J lost 2 bases, V lost 2 bases, and 2 bases had no gene match. CDR1 and CDR2 (germline): SGHAT, FQDESV (reference sequence). This CDR3 is 15 amino acids long. The CDR3 region has the DNA TGTGCCAGCAGCTTACTAGCGGGGGGACCCTACGAGCAGTACTTC. Its translation: CASSLLAGGPYEQYF.

This chain uses TRBV5-4 with TRBJ2-3; 10 bases line up with TRBD2. CDR1 is SGHNT and CDR2 is YYREEE in the germline V gene (reference sequence). This CDR3 is 16 amino acids long. V was clipped by 4 bases and J by 5 bases; unmatched bases: 10. The CDR3 is CASSPGPEREGDTQYF. The DNA of the CDR3 is TGTGCCAGCAGCCCCGGACCGGAGCGGGAGGGAGATACGCAGTATTTT.

The chain uses TRBV27 and TRBJ2-1; D uncertain. Trimming stripped 6 bases from V and 5 bases from J, with 14 bases between. Germline V CDR1 and CDR2: MNHEY, SMNVEV (reference sequence). This CDR3 region has 14 residues. As DNA, the CDR3 is TGTGCCAGCAGCGCTGTGGGTTGGAACAATGAGCAGTTCTTC. This gives the protein CASSAVGWNNEQFF.

The V and J genes are TRBV9 and TRBJ2-1; 8 bases map to TRBD2. Germline V gene sequence: CDR1 SGDLS, CDR2 YYNGEE. Unmatched junction bases numbered 2, after V lost 0 bases and J lost 3 bases. This CDR3 contains 15 residues. The CDR3 coding sequence is TGTGCCAGCAGCGTAGTTGCGGGAGGCTACAATGAGCAGTTCTTC. Translating it yields CASSVVAGGYNEQFF.

This chain joins TRBV5-1 and TRBJ2-2; the match to TRBD2 covers 14 bases. The CDR3 has 16 residues. After removal of 8 bases from V and 7 bases from J, the junction contained 10 bases not matched to a gene. CDR1 is SGHRS, CDR2 YFSETQ, per germline. CDR3 nucleotides: TGCGCCAGTGCCCCGGGACTAGCGGGAGTGATCGGGGAGCTGTTTTTT. It specifies CASAPGLAGVIGELFF.

The chain combines TRBV10-3 with TRBJ2-7, with D perhaps TRBD2 (5 bases). Trimming shortened V by 7 bases and J by 2 bases, and 18 bases separated the two germline ends. The CDR3 length is 15 residues. CDR1 and CDR2 from the germline V gene are ENHRY and SYGVKD. DNA of the CDR3: TGTGCCATCAAGCCCCAGGACTCCTTCGCCTACGAGCAGTACTTC. Residues: CAIKPQDSFAYEQYF.

The sample holds a few counts of this clone. V is TRBV7-2 and J is TRBJ2-6, with unresolved D. The V gene lost 2 bases and the J gene lost 0 bases, with 5 bases spanning the gap. Germline loops: CDR1 SGHTA, CDR2 FQGNSA. The CDR3 is 15 residues long. The CDR3 bases are TGTGCCAGCAGCTTACCTAGCTCTGGGGCCAACGTCCTGACTTTC. It translates to CASSLPSSGANVLTF.

This clone was observed a handful of times. The rearrangement uses TRBV21-1 and TRBJ2-7. TRBV21-1 is given as a pseudogene. The length of the CDR3 is 13 residues. The CDR3: CASSKVLGYEQYF. The CDR3 DNA reads TGTGCCAGCAGCAAAGTTCTGGGGTACGAGCAGTACTTC.

This clone was recorded a few times. The CDR3 loop is CASSLEGQGPYEQYF. Here the CDR3 DNA reads TGTGCCAGCAGCTTGGAGGGACAGGGCCCCTACGAGCAGTACTTC. V usage is TRBV7-2 and J usage is TRBJ2-7; 9 positions agree with TRBD1. Per germline, CDR1 SGHTA and CDR2 FQGNSA. The CDR3 length is 15 residues. V lost 3 bases, J lost 2 bases, and 5 bases stayed unmatched.

This rearrangement joins TRBV5-6 to TRBJ2-2, with a possible D match to TRBD2 (6 bases). CDR3 length: 17 residues. Germline assignment: CDR1 SGHDT and CDR2 YYEEEE. V lost 3 bases and J 3 bases, leaving 18 bases between the germline ends. CDR3 sequence (DNA): TGTGCCAGCAGCTCTACTTGGACGGACTATTACACCGGGGAGCTGTTTTTT. Residues: CASSSTWTDYYTGELFF.

V gene TRBV6-5 combines with J gene TRBJ2-6; D unresolved. The CDR3 loop spans 15 amino acids. Per germline, CDR1 MNHEY and CDR2 SVGAGI. Trimming pared 7 bases from V and 1 base from J, leaving 11 bases between. The CDR3 DNA reads as TGTGCCAGCACCGTCGTTAGGTCTGGGGCCAACGTCCTGACTTTC. Encoded protein: CASTVVRSGANVLTF.

The chain combines TRBV7-2 with TRBJ2-2; 7 bases align to TRBD1. J lost 7 bases, V lost 2 bases, and 7 bases had no gene match. CDR1 SGHTA and CDR2 FQGNSA come from the germline V gene. The CDR3 length is 15 residues. The CDR3 DNA reads TGTGCCAGCAGCTTACTCGGGACAGAAGACGGGGAGCTGTTTTTT. Translated, it gives CASSLLGTEDGELFF.

V usage is TRBV4-3 and J usage is TRBJ1-5, with D unresolved. This CDR3 contains 15 residues. CDR1 is LGHNA, CDR2 YSLEER, per germline. Deletions cut 0 bases from V and 6 bases from J, with 12 bases between. The CDR3 loop reads CASSQDLWAGQPQHF. As DNA, the CDR3 is TGCGCCAGCAGCCAAGATTTGTGGGCTGGTCAGCCCCAGCATTTT.

The rearrangement uses TRBV27 and TRBJ1-2; D is possibly TRBD1 (6 bases). CDR3 length: 14 amino acids. The V gene's germline CDR1 is MNHEY and CDR2 SMNVEV (reference sequence). V was trimmed by 4 bases and J by 8 bases, leaving 17 bases between them. CDR3 protein: CASSSGIQGYGYTF. DNA of the CDR3: TGTGCCAGCAGTTCAGGAATACAGGGTTACGGCTACACCTTC.